What follows are 18 T cell receptor beta chains derived from one specimen sequenced in a study of blood T cell repertoires in COVID-19. Produced via immunoSEQ multiplex PCR; TCRdb's table is partial and in-frame only. Seen here are some 180,000 clones, 82% observed once, and the top ten hold less than 9.5%. Material for sequencing was peripheral blood. Source of these receptors: a woman aged 55-69 years with COVID-19, enrolled during active disease.

The gene calls are TRBV6-6 and TRBJ1-4; TRBD1 matches at 7 bases. V shed 8 bases, J shed 0 bases, and the junction held 3 bases outside the gene matches. The CDR3 consists of 14 residues. The V gene's germline CDR1 is MNHNY and CDR2 SVGAGI (reference sequence). CDR3 sequence reads: CASGDSATNEKLFF. CDR3 coding DNA: TGTGCCAGCGGGGACAGTGCAACTAATGAAAAACTGTTTTTT.

The V gene is TRBV6-6, the J gene TRBJ1-1; 8 bases line up with TRBD1. V shed 7 bases, J shed 1 base, and the junction held 2 bases outside the gene matches. The CDR3 spans 13 residues. Germline V gives CDR1 MNHNY, CDR2 SVGAGI (reference sequence). CDR3 region: CASTDRGNTEAFF. The CDR3 DNA reads TGTGCCAGCACCGACAGGGGGAACACTGAAGCTTTCTTT.

The sample holds one count of this clone. The junction departs from the called germline gene at one end, perhaps through a read error. This sequence joins TRBV11-3 and TRBJ1-4, with 8 nucleotides matching TRBD1. This CDR3 has 13 residues. Per the germline V gene, CDR1 is SGHNT and CDR2 is YENEEA. The CDR3 spells CALRQGCNEKLFF. In DNA, the CDR3 is TGCGCCCTCAGACAGGGGTGTAATGAAAAACTGTTTTTT.

V is TRBV2 and J is TRBJ1-1, with 7 bases lining up with TRBD1. The CDR3 is 14 residues long. Germline V CDR1 and CDR2: SNHLY, FYNNEI. V lost 4 bases, J lost 8 bases, and 10 bases stayed unmatched. This CDR3 reads CASSGQGNSPEAFF. For the CDR3, the DNA is TGTGCCAGCAGTGGACAGGGTAATTCTCCCGAAGCTTTCTTT.

Written as DNA, the CDR3 is TGTGCCAGCAGTTTGCCAGGGGCGACCAACACTGAAGCTTTCTTT. Amino acids: CASSLPGATNTEAFF. The rearrangement joins TRBV28 to TRBJ1-1; D perhaps matches TRBD1 (6 bases). V was trimmed by 3 bases and J by 2 bases, leaving 13 bases between them. The CDR3 extends over 15 amino acids. CDR1 MDHEN and CDR2 SYDVKM come from the germline V gene. Based on the CDR3 plus reference TRBV28 and TRBJ1-1, the full variable domain is DVKVTQSSRYLVKRTGEKVFLECVQDMDHENMFWYRQDPGLGLRLIYFSYDVKMKEKGDIPEGYSVSREKKERFSLILESASTNQTSMYLCASSLPGATNTEAFFGQGTRLTVV.

This clone was found once. The chain uses TRBV5-1 and TRBJ1-2; TRBD1 might be the D (5 bases). V shed 4 bases and J shed 3 bases, with 13 bases lying between them. The CDR3 loop spans 14 amino acids. Germline assignment: CDR1 SGHRS and CDR2 YFSETQ. Here the CDR3 DNA reads TGCGCCAGCAGCCCCGACGACAGTGACTATGGCTACACCTTC. This gives the protein CASSPDDSDYGYTF.

The rearrangement uses TRBV6-5 and TRBJ1-2; possible D gene TRBD1, 5 bases. V was trimmed by 8 bases and J by 6 bases, leaving 16 bases between them. This CDR3 has 13 amino acids. Looked up from germline, CDR1 is MNHEY and CDR2 is SVGAGI. The CDR3 reads CASSLGLIDGYTF. The CDR3 DNA follows: TGTGCCAGCTCTTTGGGACTAATTGATGGCTACACCTTC.

This chain uses TRBV2 with TRBJ2-5; 8 positions agree with TRBD1. This CDR3 has 12 amino acids. Trimming removed 8 bases from V and 4 bases from J; junction bases left unmatched: 3. Germline CDR1 reads SNHLY; CDR2 reads FYNNEI. CDR3 DNA sequence: TGTGCCAGCCAGACAGGGGTAGAGACCCAGTACTTC. This encodes CASQTGVETQYF.

V usage is TRBV25-1 and J usage is TRBJ2-4, with 7 bases lining up with TRBD2. The V segment lost 1 base and the J segment 0 bases; nucleotides outside the gene matches: 0. Germline V CDR1 and CDR2: MGHDK, SYGVNS. CDR3 length equals 15 residues. The CDR3 loop reads CASSEWGGAKNIQYF. The CDR3, as DNA: TGTGCCAGCAGTGAATGGGGGGGAGCCAAAAACATTCAGTACTTC.

This chain links TRBV6-6 with TRBJ1-5; D perhaps matches TRBD1 (6 bases). Looked up from germline, CDR1 is MNHNY and CDR2 is SVGAGI (reference sequence). Trimming stripped 3 bases from V and 3 bases from J, with 12 bases between. CDR3 size: 15 residues. The CDR3 region has the DNA TGTGCCAGCAGTTATAGCGGGGGCCCCAATCAGCCCCAGCATTTT. Encoded protein: CASSYSGGPNQPQHF.

The rearrangement links TRBV7-3 to TRBJ2-1; maybe TRBD1 (7 bases). This CDR3 is 16 amino acids long. V was clipped by 5 bases and J by 6 bases, with 20 bases between them. Germline V gene sequence: CDR1 SGHTA, CDR2 FQGTGA. The CDR3 nucleotides are TGTGCCAGCAGCCCTAGGGGGCTAGCGACGGTCAATGAGCAGTTCTTC. It codes for CASSPRGLATVNEQFF.

The chain has TRBV6-6 and TRBJ1-1; tentative D call: TRBD1 (6 bases). The germline CDR1 and CDR2 sequences are MNHNY and SVGAGI (reference sequence). V was trimmed by 6 bases and J by 1 base, leaving 9 bases between them. This CDR3 contains 13 residues. The CDR3 DNA reads TGTGCCAGCAGCTTGGGACAGAACACTGAAGCTTTCTTT. Amino acids: CASSLGQNTEAFF.

The chain links TRBV10-3 to TRBJ1-5; 8 bases match TRBD1. This CDR3 contains 16 residues. V lost 3 bases to trimming and J lost 1 base; unmatched junction nucleotides: 5. Germline loops: CDR1 ENHRY, CDR2 SYGVKD. The CDR3 region is CAISDAGGGSNQPQHF. As DNA, the CDR3 is TGTGCCATCAGTGATGCAGGGGGCGGAAGCAATCAGCCCCAGCATTTT.

V gene TRBV19 combines with J gene TRBJ2-2; 10 bases match TRBD1. After removal of 3 bases from V and 0 bases from J, the junction contained 4 bases not matched to a gene. Germline V gene sequence: CDR1 LNHDA, CDR2 SQIVND (reference sequence). There are 17 residues in the CDR3. The CDR3 region has the DNA TGTGCCAGTAGTATCCATGGACAGGGGGCGAACACCGGGGAGCTGTTTTTT. The encoded protein is CASSIHGQGANTGELFF.

This clone has more than one count but fewer than ten. The J gene is TRBJ1-1, the V gene TRBV29-1, with D possibly being TRBD1 (5 bases). V was cut by 7 bases and J by 11 bases, with 20 bases left in between. This CDR3 has 12 residues. CDR1 is SQVTM, CDR2 ANQGSEA, per germline. The CDR3 nucleotides read TGCAGCGGGACGGACGGGGGGATGGGGGCTTTCTTT. Translating it yields CSGTDGGMGAFF.

The chain joins TRBV7-2 to TRBJ2-2; a possible D gene is TRBD2 (7 bases). CDR1 SGHTA and CDR2 FQGNSA come from the germline V gene. V lost 4 bases to trimming and J lost 5 bases, with 14 bases between them. This CDR3 spans 15 amino acids. The CDR3 reads CASSSVRGGTGELFF. In nucleotides, the CDR3 is TGTGCCAGCAGCTCCGTGAGGGGGGGAACCGGGGAGCTGTTTTTT.

The V call is TRBV18, the J call TRBJ1-5, with 10 bases matching TRBD1. Germline V CDR1 and CDR2: KGHSH, LQKENI. V lost 2 bases and J lost 7; bases outside the gene matches: 2. CDR3 length equals 14 residues. This chain's CDR3 is CASSPETGGQPQHF. The CDR3 nucleotides are TGTGCCAGCTCACCAGAGACAGGGGGCCAGCCCCAGCATTTT.

This clone appeared a single time. The chain uses TRBV7-3 and TRBJ2-3; 11 nucleotides match TRBD2. Germline V gene data show CDR1 as SGHTA and CDR2 as FQGTGA. Trimming took 2 bases from V and 5 from J; bases not matched to a gene: 6. The CDR3 has 16 amino acids. As DNA, the CDR3 is TGTGCCAGCAGCTTACAACTAGCGGGGGCGGGAGATACGCAGTATTTT. Its translation: CASSLQLAGAGDTQYF.